One sample yielded the 12 T cell receptor beta chains listed below, sequenced in a study of cytomegalovirus exposure and HLA in healthy donors. The PCR was carried out with 60 Vbeta primers and 13 Jbeta primers. Profiled with immunoSEQ multiplex PCR; TCRdb holds only in-frame clones, not every one. This sample has around 62,000 clones, with approximately 71% found just once. The material sequenced was PBMCs. Every receptor here comes from a man between 60 and 75 years old in good health and CMV-seropositive.

V gene TRBV6-5 combines with J gene TRBJ2-7; maybe TRBD1 (6 bases). V lost 5 bases to trimming and J lost 2 bases, with 13 bases between them. The CDR3 spans 14 residues. CDR1 is MNHEY, CDR2 SVGAGI, per germline. The CDR3 DNA follows: TGTGCCAGCAGTAGGGCAGGGGAAGCCTACGAGCAGTACTTC. Translating gives CASSRAGEAYEQYF.

The V gene is TRBV7-9, the J gene TRBJ2-1; a possible D gene is TRBD2 (5 bases). CDR1 is SEHNR and CDR2 is FQNEAQ in the germline V gene (reference sequence). The CDR3 length is 14 residues. The ends were cut back, 0 bases at V and 8 bases at J, with 11 bases in the middle. CDR3 sequence reads: CASSLAASSHEQFF. CDR3 nucleotide sequence: TGTGCCAGCAGCTTAGCGGCTAGCAGCCATGAGCAGTTCTTC.

CDR3 region: CASMGGTGLSGANVLTF. The CDR3, as DNA: TGTGCCAGTATGGGGGGGACAGGTCTCTCTGGGGCCAACGTCCTGACTTTC. The chain couples TRBV19 to TRBJ2-6, with D possibly matching TRBD1 (8 bases). Trimming removed 7 bases at V and 0 bases at J, with 16 bases between. Germline CDR1 and CDR2: LNHDA and SQIVND (reference sequence). This CDR3 has 17 residues.

The J gene is TRBJ2-6, the V gene TRBV5-1; D is perhaps TRBD1 (5 bases). The CDR3 totals 16 residues. Germline V CDR1 and CDR2: SGHRS, YFSETQ. V was shortened by 0 bases and J by 4 bases, with 11 bases between the two germline ends. The CDR3 protein is CASSLGVGPGANVLTF. The CDR3 DNA is TGCGCCAGCAGCTTGGGTGTGGGGCCAGGGGCCAACGTCCTGACTTTC.

The chain recombines TRBV6-1 with TRBJ1-3, with 8 bases identical to TRBD1. This CDR3 has 18 amino acids. Unmatched junction bases numbered 7, after V lost 0 bases and J lost 0 bases. CDR1 and CDR2 (germline): MNHNS, SASEGT. CDR3 loop: CASSEATGARHSGNTIYF. The CDR3 DNA reads TGTGCCAGCAGTGAAGCGACAGGGGCCCGACACTCTGGAAACACCATATATTTT.

Written as DNA, the CDR3 is TGTGCCAGCAGCTTTATGACAGGGGGTTTCTCTGGGGCCAACGTCCTGACTTTC. Its translation: CASSFMTGGFSGANVLTF. The chain uses TRBV11-2 and TRBJ2-6; 9 nucleotides align to TRBD1. CDR3 length equals 18 residues. With V trimmed by 3 bases and J by 0 bases, 6 bases remained unmatched. Looked up from germline, CDR1 is SGHAT and CDR2 is FQNNGV. Complete variable domain (other parts from reference TRBV11-2 and TRBJ2-6): EAGVAQSPRYKIIEKRQSVAFWCNPISGHATLYWYQQILGQGPKLLIQFQNNGVVDDSQLPKDRFSAERLKGVDSTLKIQPAKLEDSAVYLCASSFMTGGFSGANVLTFGAGSRLTVL.

The rearrangement links TRBV7-2 to TRBJ1-1; the D is unclear. V lost 1 base and J lost 4, with 7 bases in between. CDR3 size: 13 residues. CDR1 is SGHTA and CDR2 is FQGNSA in the germline V gene. In nucleotides, the CDR3 is TGTGCCAGCAGCTTAGGCGTAACCACTGAAGCTTTCTTT. It translates to CASSLGVTTEAFF. The full variable domain, completed using reference TRBV7-2 and TRBJ1-1, is GAGVSQSPSNKVTEKGKDVELRCDPISGHTALYWYRQSLGQGLEFLIYFQGNSAPDKSGLPSDRFSAERTGGSVSTLTIQRTQQEDSAVYLCASSLGVTTEAFFGQGTRLTVV.

The V and J genes are TRBV29-1 and TRBJ1-2, with TRBD1 matching over 7 bases. The V and J ends lost 8 bases and 5 bases, in that order; junction bases with no gene match: 8. This CDR3 has 12 residues. Germline V gives CDR1 SQVTM, CDR2 ANQGSEA. DNA for the CDR3: TGCAGCTCCGGGGCAGGGGGATATGGCTACACCTTC. Its translation: CSSGAGGYGYTF.

This rearrangement joins TRBV9 to TRBJ1-5, with a possible D match to TRBD1 (6 bases). The ends were cut back, 4 bases at V and 4 bases at J, with 15 bases in the middle. Germline CDR1 reads SGDLS; CDR2 reads YYNGEE. This CDR3 spans 15 amino acids. CDR3 sequence reads: CASSPHRALNQPQHF. The CDR3 region has the DNA TGTGCCAGCAGCCCCCACAGGGCATTAAATCAGCCCCAGCATTTT.

This chain joins TRBV7-6 and TRBJ1-1, with D hard to call. CDR1 is SGHVS, CDR2 FNYEAQ, per germline. The CDR3 has 15 residues. Trimming removed 5 bases at V and 1 base at J, with 14 bases between. The CDR3 here is CASSAREAGNTEAFF. The CDR3 DNA follows: TGTGCCAGCAGCGCCCGGGAAGCGGGGAACACTGAAGCTTTCTTT.

This clone was observed a few times. The chain recombines TRBV5-6 with TRBJ1-1; D gene ambiguous. The length of the CDR3 is 14 residues. Trimming took 4 bases from V and 4 from J, leaving 14 bases between them. The germline CDR1 and CDR2 sequences are SGHDT and YYEEEE. The CDR3: CASSRRYSGTEAFF. The DNA of the CDR3 is TGTGCCAGCAGCCGCAGATACAGTGGCACTGAAGCTTTCTTT.

The V and J genes are TRBV11-2 and TRBJ2-2, with D perhaps TRBD1 (6 bases). Germline V gene data show CDR1 as SGHAT and CDR2 as FQNNGV. The CDR3 has 15 amino acids. V lost 3 bases, J lost 1 base, and 9 bases lay in between. DNA of the CDR3: TGTGCCAGCAGCTTGGGGGCGCAGAACACCGGGGAGCTGTTTTTT. Its protein product is CASSLGAQNTGELFF.